Listed below are T cell receptor beta chains from one sample, sequenced in a study of blood T cell repertoires in COVID-19. Profiling relied on immunoSEQ multiplex PCR, and the TCRdb table lists in-frame clones only, not all of them. The profile covers approximately 150,000 clones, with 65% to 85% appearing a single time and around 8.7% taken by the ten largest. Specimen: peripheral blood. These receptors all stem from a man aged 50-60 years with active or convalescent COVID-19. CDR3s include the opening cysteine and the closing phenylalanine or tryptophan. Fields, in order: CDR3 protein, CDR3 DNA, J gene, D gene, clone size, V gene. D genes are given only for firm matches. Rows may omit the clone size; those that give it use once, few, many or a size class.

CDR3 protein: CASSLGSTALTEAFF; CDR3 DNA: TGTGCCAGCAGCTTAGGATCAACAGCCCTCACTGAAGCTTTCTTT; J gene: TRBJ1-1; D gene: -; clone size: many; V gene: TRBV7-9
CDR3 protein: CASSQEGSYTEAFF; CDR3 DNA: TGTGCCAGCAGCCAAGAGGGCAGCTACACTGAAGCTTTCTTT; J gene: TRBJ1-1; D gene: -; clone size: once; V gene: TRBV4-2
CDR3 protein: CASSPGTSGPFQETQYF; CDR3 DNA: TGCGCCAGCAGCCCCGGGACTAGCGGGCCTTTCCAAGAGACCCAGTACTTC; J gene: TRBJ2-5; D gene: TRBD2; clone size: -; V gene: TRBV5-1
CDR3 protein: CASSLGETQYF; CDR3 DNA: TGTGCCAGCTCCCTCGGGGAGACCCAGTACTTC; J gene: TRBJ2-5; D gene: -; clone size: -; V gene: TRBV28
CDR3 protein: CASRRGRTYEQYF; CDR3 DNA: TGTGCCAGCAGGCGGGGGAGGACCTACGAGCAGTACTTC; J gene: TRBJ2-7; D gene: TRBD2; clone size: few; V gene: TRBV6-5
CDR3 protein: CASRDRGGGAGELFF; CDR3 DNA: TGTGCCAGCAGGGACAGGGGAGGCGGGGCCGGGGAGCTGTTTTTT; J gene: TRBJ2-2; D gene: TRBD1; clone size: -; V gene: TRBV27
CDR3 protein: CASTPDRYGYTF; CDR3 DNA: TGTGCCAGTACCCCGGACAGATATGGCTACACCTTC; J gene: TRBJ1-2; D gene: -; clone size: -; V gene: TRBV19
CDR3 protein: CASSQVGSYNEQFF; CDR3 DNA: TGTGCCAGCAGCCAAGTCGGCTCCTACAATGAGCAGTTCTTC; J gene: TRBJ2-1; D gene: -; clone size: few; V gene: TRBV3-1/TRBV3-2
CDR3 protein: CASSAQTGVAEAFF; CDR3 DNA: TGTGCCAGTAGTGCCCAGACAGGGGTGGCTGAAGCTTTCTTT; J gene: TRBJ1-1; D gene: TRBD1; clone size: -; V gene: TRBV19
CDR3 protein: CASSARQGFGTGELFF; CDR3 DNA: TGTGCCAGCAGCGCCCGACAGGGCTTTGGCACCGGGGAGCTGTTTTTT; J gene: TRBJ2-2; D gene: TRBD1; clone size: -; V gene: TRBV14